The 18 T cell receptor beta chains below were found in one sample sequenced in a study of blood T cell repertoires in COVID-19. Here immunoSEQ multiplex PCR was the method, and the copy in TCRdb shows in-frame clones only, minus some. Of roughly 140,000 clones in the sample, over 70% are singletons; the top ten hold approximately 10%. The sequencing input was PBMCs or T cells enriched from blood (not recorded which). The receptors derive from a man aged 60 to 75 who had recovered from COVID-19.

This chain uses TRBV18 with TRBJ1-5, with a possible D match to TRBD1 (5 bases). The V and J ends lost 2 bases and 6 bases respectively, with 11 bases between them. The CDR3 is 14 residues long. The germline V gene has CDR1 KGHSH and CDR2 LQKENI. CDR3 DNA: TGTGCCAGCTCACCAACTCAGGGCGGTCAGCCCCAGCATTTT. Protein product: CASSPTQGGQPQHF. The variable domain in full, with the rest retrieved from reference TRBV18 and TRBJ1-5, is NAGVMQNPRHLVRRRGQEARLRCSPMKGHSHVYWYRQLPEEGLKFMVYLQKENIIDESGMPKERFSAEFPKEGPSILRIQQVVRGDSAAYFCASSPTQGGQPQHFGDGTRLSIL.

The V and J genes are TRBV9 and TRBJ1-4; the D gene is possibly TRBD1 (6 bases). The germline CDR1 and CDR2 sequences are SGDLS and YYNGEE. The CDR3 covers 17 residues. Trimming left V 0 bases short and J 8 bases short, with 20 bases between. The CDR3 DNA is TGTGCCAGCAGCGTAGGTTACGCCAGGGGCTCAGGGGAAAAACTGTTTTTT. Protein: CASSVGYARGSGEKLFF. Together with reference TRBV9 and TRBJ1-4, the CDR3 gives the full variable domain: DSGVTQTPKHLITATGQRVTLRCSPRSGDLSVYWYQQSLDQGLQFLIQYYNGEERAKGNILERFSAQQFPDLHSELNLSSLELGDSALYFCASSVGYARGSGEKLFFGSGTQLSVL.

The chain uses TRBV7-9 and TRBJ2-6, with D perhaps matching TRBD1 (7 bases). The V end was cut by 4 bases, the J end by 5 bases, with 12 bases between. The CDR3 has 15 amino acids. Germline CDR1 and CDR2: SEHNR and FQNEAQ (reference sequence). The CDR3 sequence: CASSSGGLWANVLTF. As DNA, the CDR3 is TGTGCCAGCAGCTCAGGGGGGCTCTGGGCCAACGTCCTGACTTTC.

The CDR3 DNA follows: TGTGCCAGCAGCTTTATCAGGGAAGGGGCTAACTATGGCTACACCTTC. Translated, it gives CASSFIREGANYGYTF. V is TRBV5-6 and J is TRBJ1-2; perhaps TRBD1 as D (5 bases). Germline V gene data show CDR1 as SGHDT and CDR2 as YYEEEE. Between the trimmed V and J ends, which lost 2 bases and 0 bases, there was a span of 14 bases. This CDR3 spans 16 amino acids.

The V and J genes are TRBV5-1 and TRBJ2-3; TRBD1 agrees at 9 bases. Germline CDR1 and CDR2: SGHRS and YFSETQ. The CDR3 covers 15 residues. Trimming removed 2 bases from V and 2 bases from J; junction bases left unmatched: 3. The CDR3 DNA follows: TGCGCCAGCAGCTTCGGGACAGGGATCACAGATACGCAGTATTTT. It translates to CASSFGTGITDTQYF.

The gene calls are TRBV28 and TRBJ1-6, with a weak D call TRBD1 (5 bases). The CDR3 contains 16 residues. Per the germline V gene, CDR1 is MDHEN and CDR2 is SYDVKM. V was pared by 5 bases and J by 8 bases, with 19 bases between. The CDR3 region is CASSPTGGPSHSPLHF. Here the CDR3 DNA reads TGTGCCAGCAGTCCGACCGGGGGTCCATCCCATTCACCCCTCCACTTT.

V gene TRBV7-8 combines with J gene TRBJ2-5, with 9 bases lining up with TRBD1. Germline V lookup: CDR1 SGHVS, CDR2 FQNEAQ. Losses at the gene ends were 3 bases for V and 2 bases for J; bases not matched to a gene: 7. This CDR3 contains 16 residues. This CDR3 is CASSFGTGRSQETQYF. In DNA, the CDR3 is TGTGCCAGCAGCTTCGGGACAGGGAGATCTCAAGAGACCCAGTACTTC.

The V and J genes are TRBV9 and TRBJ1-3, with D possibly being TRBD1 (5 bases). Deletions cut 1 base from V and 2 bases from J, with 7 bases between. Germline-derived CDR1 and CDR2 are SGDLS and YYNGEE. This CDR3 region has 14 residues. The CDR3 DNA follows: TGTGCCAGCAGCGTACAAGGGGCTGGAAACACCATATATTTT. Translating gives CASSVQGAGNTIYF.

The chain employs TRBV5-4 and TRBJ2-1, with D tentatively TRBD2 (5 bases). Trimming shortened V by 4 bases and J by 2 bases, and 13 bases separated the two germline ends. CDR1 SGHNT and CDR2 YYREEE come from the germline V gene (reference sequence). The CDR3 totals 15 residues. The CDR3 reads CASSVRTDTYNEQFF. The DNA of the CDR3 is TGTGCCAGCAGCGTTCGGACTGATACCTACAATGAGCAGTTCTTC. Together with reference TRBV5-4 and TRBJ2-1, the CDR3 gives the full variable domain: ETGVTQSPTHLIKTRGQQVTLRCSSQSGHNTVSWYQQALGQGPQFIFQYYREEENGRGNFPPRFSGLQFPNYSSELNVNALELDDSALYLCASSVRTDTYNEQFFGPGTRLTVL.

The chain links TRBV24-1 to TRBJ2-1; 12 positions agree with TRBD2. Germline CDR1 KGHDR, CDR2 SFDVKD. Trimming removed 4 bases from V and 7 bases from J; junction bases left unmatched: 7. The CDR3 consists of 16 residues. The CDR3 coding sequence is TGTGCCACCAGTGACCCTTCTAGCGGGGGGGTAAATGAGCAGTTCTTC. This gives the protein CATSDPSSGGVNEQFF.

The chain is built from TRBV18 and TRBJ2-5, with D maybe TRBD2 (6 bases). The CDR3 loop spans 13 amino acids. V was pared by 3 bases and J by 1 base, with 6 bases between. Germline V gene data show CDR1 as KGHSH and CDR2 as LQKENI. In DNA, the CDR3 is TGTGCCAGCTCACCGGGACTCCAAGAGACCCAGTACTTC. Its translation is CASSPGLQETQYF.

This clone was seen once. J is TRBJ2-1 and V is TRBV5-1; a possible D gene is TRBD2 (7 bases). Germline V gives CDR1 SGHRS, CDR2 YFSETQ. The CDR3 spans 17 residues. V lost 4 bases to trimming and J lost 4 bases, with 21 bases between them. The CDR3 region is CASSTQGSGITYNEQFF. CDR3 in DNA: TGCGCCAGCAGCACCCAGGGGAGCGGGATTACGTACAATGAGCAGTTCTTC.

V is TRBV19 and J is TRBJ1-5, with 11 bases that match TRBD1. CDR1 is LNHDA, CDR2 SQIVND, per germline (reference sequence). The CDR3 extends over 15 amino acids. V lost 5 bases and J lost 4; bases outside the gene matches: 4. CDR3 region: CASSPGQGANQPQHF. The CDR3 DNA follows: TGTGCCAGTAGTCCCGGACAGGGGGCGAATCAGCCCCAGCATTTT. Using reference TRBV19 and TRBJ1-5 for the parts outside the CDR3, the full variable domain is DGGITQSPKYLFRKEGQNVTLSCEQNLNHDAMYWYRQDPGQGLRLIYYSQIVNDFQKGDIAEGYSVSREKKESFPLTVTSAQKNPTAFYLCASSPGQGANQPQHFGDGTRLSIL.

This sequence joins TRBV27 and TRBJ2-1, with TRBD2 matching over 9 bases. There are 18 residues in the CDR3. CDR1 is MNHEY and CDR2 is SMNVEV in the germline V gene (reference sequence). Trimming removed 3 bases from V and 5 bases from J; junction bases left unmatched: 14. In DNA, the CDR3 is TGTGCCAGCAGTTTTTCCGGGTCCTCTAGCGGGGACCACAATGAGCAGTTCTTC. This encodes CASSFSGSSSGDHNEQFF.

The V call is TRBV4-1, the J call TRBJ2-7, with 10 bases that match TRBD1. The CDR3 has 17 residues. Looked up from germline, CDR1 is MGHRA and CDR2 is YSYEKL. V gave up 4 bases and J gave up 1 base; unmatched junction bases: 10. CDR3 DNA sequence: TGCGCCAGCAGCCGAGAACAAGGGACAGGGGTTTCCTACGAGCAGTACTTC. Translating gives CASSREQGTGVSYEQYF.

This chain connects TRBV2 to TRBJ1-2; possibly TRBD1 for D (5 bases). The V and J ends lost 9 bases and 2 bases respectively, with 10 bases between them. This CDR3 spans 12 amino acids. Germline CDR1 reads SNHLY; CDR2 reads FYNNEI. DNA for the CDR3: TGTGCCAGGATGGACACCAACTATGGCTACACCTTC. It specifies CARMDTNYGYTF.

The V call is TRBV28, the J call TRBJ2-1; D is uncertain. V dropped 6 bases and J dropped 0 bases, with 9 bases sitting between them. Germline lookup yields CDR1 MDHEN and CDR2 SYDVKM. The CDR3 is 14 residues long. CDR3 loop: CASSTVNSYNEQFF. CDR3 DNA sequence: TGTGCCAGCAGCACAGTTAACTCCTACAATGAGCAGTTCTTC.

This clone was seen more than once but under ten times. The chain joins TRBV9 to TRBJ2-3, with TRBD2 matching 11 bases. Germline V gives CDR1 SGDLS, CDR2 YYNGEE. The V segment lost 0 bases and the J segment 6 bases; nucleotides outside the gene matches: 3. This CDR3 has 15 residues. The CDR3 is CASSVEASGRDTQYF. CDR3 DNA sequence: TGTGCCAGCAGCGTAGAGGCTAGCGGGAGGGATACGCAGTATTTT.